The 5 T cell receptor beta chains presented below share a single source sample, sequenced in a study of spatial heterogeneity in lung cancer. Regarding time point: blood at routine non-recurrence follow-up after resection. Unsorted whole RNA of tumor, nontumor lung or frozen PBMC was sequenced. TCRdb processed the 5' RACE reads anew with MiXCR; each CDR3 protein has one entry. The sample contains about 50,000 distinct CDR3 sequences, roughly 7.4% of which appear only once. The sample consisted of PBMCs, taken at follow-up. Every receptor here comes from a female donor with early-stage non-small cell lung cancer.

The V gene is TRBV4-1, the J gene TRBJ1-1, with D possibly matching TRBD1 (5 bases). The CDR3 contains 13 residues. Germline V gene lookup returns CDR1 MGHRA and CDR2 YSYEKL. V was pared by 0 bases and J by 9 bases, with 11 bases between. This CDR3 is CASSQEGRGQAFF. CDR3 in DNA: TGCGCCAGCAGCCAAGAGGGGAGGGGCCAAGCTTTCTTT.

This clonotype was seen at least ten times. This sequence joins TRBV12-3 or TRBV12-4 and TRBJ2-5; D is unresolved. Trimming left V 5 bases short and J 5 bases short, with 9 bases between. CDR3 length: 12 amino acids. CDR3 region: CASSPGGETQYF. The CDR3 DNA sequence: TGTGCCAGCAGTCCGGGTGGGGAGACCCAGTACTTC.

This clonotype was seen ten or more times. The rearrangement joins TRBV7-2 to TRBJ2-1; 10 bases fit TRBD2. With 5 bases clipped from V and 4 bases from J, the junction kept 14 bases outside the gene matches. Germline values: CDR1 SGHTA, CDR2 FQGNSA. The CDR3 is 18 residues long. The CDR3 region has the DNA TGTGCCAGCAGCCCGCAGGCTAGCGGGGGCCTTGAGTACAATGAGCAGTTCTTC. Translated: CASSPQASGGLEYNEQFF.

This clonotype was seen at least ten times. The CDR3 DNA reads as TGTGCCACCAGTGATTCCGCGGGGGGGCCGGGGAATGAGCAGTTCTTC. Translating gives CATSDSAGGPGNEQFF. This chain links TRBV24-1 with TRBJ2-1, with 9 bases lining up with TRBD2. CDR1 KGHDR and CDR2 SFDVKD come from the germline V gene. This CDR3 comprises 16 residues. V lost 2 bases to trimming and J lost 7 bases; unmatched junction nucleotides: 8.

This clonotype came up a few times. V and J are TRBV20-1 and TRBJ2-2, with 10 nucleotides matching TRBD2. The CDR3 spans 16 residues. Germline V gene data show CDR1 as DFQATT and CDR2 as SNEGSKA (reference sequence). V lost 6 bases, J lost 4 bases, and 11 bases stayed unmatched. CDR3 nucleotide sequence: TGCAGTGCGCGGCGGACTAGCGGACTAAGCACCGGGGAGCTGTTTTTT. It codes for CSARRTSGLSTGELFF.